Ten or more counts support the clone carrying this T cell receptor beta chain. The antigen is unknown. Germline V gene data show CDR1 as SGHRS and CDR2 as YFSETQ. Trimming pared 0 bases from V and 6 bases from J, leaving 8 bases between. This CDR3 has 13 residues. The TCR beta CDR3 region underwent multiplex PCR amplification with 32 V and 13 J primers. TCRdb called the multiplex PCR reads again in MiXCR, with one record for every CDR3 protein. Altogether 22,000 or so distinct CDR3 sequences are present, around a quarter being singletons, with the ten largest covering 3.5% to 4.5%. This sample stems from a study of immune heterogeneity within non-small cell lung tumors. Genomic DNA from bulk tumor acted as the template, and about 600 ng was loaded per sample. Biopsy collection occurred during surgery, with several far-apart biopsies per primary tumor. Patients underwent curative surgery for non-small cell lung cancer (untreated and newly diagnosed). There were some 15 donors in total. They were all newly diagnosed non-small cell lung cancer patients undergoing surgery with curative intent.

Study-level results: The study found identical dominant CDR3 beta clonotypes recurring across tumor sites within a patient, alongside site-unique high-frequency clones. Individual patients showed largely nonoverlapping sets of high-frequency T-cell receptor beta clonotypes.

Specimen: lung tumor tissue. This TCR derives from a man aged 35 to 55 with non-small cell lung cancer. The chain carries TRBV5-1 and TRBJ2-3; D gene uncertain. CDR3 nucleotide sequence: TGCGCCAGCAGCTTGGGAGGCCCGGATACGCAGTATTTT. Its translation: CASSLGGPDTQYF.